The source of this T cell receptor beta chain is a study of blood T cell repertoires in COVID-19. Turning to the study itself: Whether acute or convalescent, the COVID-19 samples came from the United States, Italy and Spain. PBMCs, B-cell-depleted T cells, or T cells were the source of the cDNA or gDNA that made up the material.

The CDR3 is made up of 16 amino acids. Germline lookup yields CDR1 SGHNT and CDR2 YYREEE (reference sequence). After removal of 4 bases from V and 3 bases from J, the junction contained 12 bases not matched to a gene. Authors' data handling: Reference gene primer amplification gave nucleated cell count estimates. Sequenced by immunoSEQ multiplex PCR; TCRdb stores in-frame clones only, minus some. The V and J calls and clone size were taken over from that table, and D and trimming were inferred from the DNA. The sample contains fewer than 90,000 clones, around 90% of which appear only once. This chain connects TRBV5-4 to TRBJ2-7; 8 bases agree with TRBD2. This TCR came from a human donor in a cohort sampled during active COVID-19. The sequenced sample was peripheral blood. The CDR3 sequence: CASSRGSGDVYYEQYF. The CDR3 coding sequence is TGTGCCAGCAGCCGCGGTAGCGGGGATGTCTACTACGAGCAGTACTTC.